This TCR beta chain appears in the sequencing data of a study of human T cells and chemical hapten exposure. The overall study: On roughly 2 cm by roughly 2 cm of upper inner arm skin, sensitization was performed with 2% DPC. Per-sample TCR yield variability stemmed mainly from small pooled library volume differences.

From germline, CDR1 is SQVTM and CDR2 ANQGSEA. The trim removed 7 bases at V and 4 bases at J, leaving 8 bases unmatched. This CDR3 contains 14 residues. This sample's time point: pre-sensitization, week 0. Regarding treatment: therapeutic diphenylcyclopropenone sensitization with weekly scalp DPC. It was the library that attached unique molecular identifiers to individual cDNA molecules. Under the authors' procedure: Some 100,000 TCRs per sample was the median, with a range of 23,224 to 690,600. TCRdb redid the calling of the RACE reads with MiXCR, one entry per CDR3 protein. None of the V and J calls come from the authors' own analysis; TCRdb made them. This table has roughly 260,000 distinct CDR3 sequences, 7.5% to 9% appearing once. This clonotype was counted ten times or more.

The rearrangement uses TRBV29-1 and TRBJ2-3; 10 bases match TRBD2. This TCR was recovered from a woman aged 35 to 49 with alopecia areata. Some clones in this sample may be carry-over from other donors' samples. The source was whole blood, collected in connection with sensitization to the hapten diphenylcyclopropenone (DPC). CDR3 nucleotides: TGCAGCGCCTCCCGGACTAGCGGATCAGATACGCAGTATTTT. It translates to CSASRTSGSDTQYF.